The 10 T cell receptor beta chains reported below all come from one sample, sequenced in a study of blood T cell repertoires in COVID-19. The protocol was immunoSEQ multiplex PCR, while the TCRdb copy is restricted to in-frame clones and leaves out a portion. This sample has roughly 200,000 clones, with roughly nine tenths found just once. The source material was PBMCs or T cells enriched from blood (not recorded which). The receptors were sampled from a woman aged 50 to 60 in a cohort exposed to, infected with or recovered from COVID-19 (not recorded which).

This chain connects TRBV7-3 to TRBJ2-2, with TRBD1 identical over 8 bases. The J segment lost 5 bases and the V segment lost 0 bases, leaving 8 bases of the junction unmatched. The CDR3 length is 17 residues. Germline CDR1 SGHTA, CDR2 FQGTGA. The CDR3 is CASSLTVETGDTGELFF. CDR3 DNA: TGTGCCAGCAGCTTAACGGTCGAGACAGGGGATACCGGGGAGCTGTTTTTT.

The rearrangement uses TRBV4-3 and TRBJ2-1, with 16 bases identical to TRBD2. V shed 0 bases and J 1 base; nucleotides not matched to a gene: 9. This CDR3 has 21 amino acids. Germline V CDR1 and CDR2: LGHNA, YSLEER. CDR3 region: CASSQDEGLAGGPGSYNEQFF. CDR3 nucleotides: TGCGCCAGCAGCCAAGATGAGGGACTAGCGGGGGGGCCGGGGTCCTACAATGAGCAGTTCTTC.

This clone was counted between two and nine times. The chain carries TRBV30 and TRBJ1-2, with D perhaps TRBD1 (5 bases). The CDR3 contains 14 residues. Germline V CDR1 and CDR2: GTSNPN, SVGIG (reference sequence). Trimming took off 4 bases at V and 6 bases at J, with 18 bases between the two ends. Here the CDR3 DNA reads TGTGCCTGGACCACCCGGAAGGGGTGGGATGGCTACACCTTC. As protein: CAWTTRKGWDGYTF.

The chain recombines TRBV7-8 with TRBJ1-1, with D unclear. V lost 5 bases to trimming and J lost 5 bases, with 15 bases between them. This CDR3 is built from 14 residues. CDR1 is SGHVS and CDR2 is FQNEAQ in the germline V gene. CDR3 bases: TGTGCCAGCAGCGAAGGACCCACGGGGACTGAAGCTTTCTTT. The encoded protein is CASSEGPTGTEAFF.

The rearrangement links TRBV5-6 to TRBJ1-2; perhaps TRBD1 as D (6 bases). Trimming left V 2 bases short and J 4 bases short, with 9 bases between. The CDR3 totals 13 residues. Germline CDR1 and CDR2: SGHDT and YYEEEE. The CDR3 coding sequence is TGTGCCAGCAGCTTCAGGGGCAGCTATGGCTACACCTTC. Its translation: CASSFRGSYGYTF.

This clone was detected only once. The V and J genes are TRBV2 and TRBJ1-2, with 7 nucleotides matching TRBD1. CDR3 length: 14 residues. With V trimmed by 6 bases and J by 5 bases, 9 bases remained unmatched. Looked up from germline, CDR1 is SNHLY and CDR2 is FYNNEI. The CDR3 here is CASRQRGGLYGYTF. The CDR3 region has the DNA TGTGCCAGCAGGCAAAGAGGGGGCCTGTATGGCTACACCTTC. The whole variable domain, filled in from reference TRBV2 and TRBJ1-2, reads EPEVTQTPSHQVTQMGQEVILRCVPISNHLYFYWYRQILGQKVEFLVSFYNNEISEKSEIFDDQFSVERPDGSNFTLKIRSTKLEDSAMYFCASRQRGGLYGYTFGSGTRLTVV.

The chain employs TRBV18 and TRBJ2-5; TRBD1 matches 12 bases. The CDR3 has 15 amino acids. V was pared by 4 bases and J by 7 bases, with 7 bases of the junction left unmatched. Germline V lookup: CDR1 KGHSH, CDR2 LQKENI. CDR3 region: CASSRGTGGRGTQYF. In nucleotides, the CDR3 is TGTGCCAGCTCACGAGGGACAGGGGGCCGAGGGACCCAGTACTTC.

The rearrangement links TRBV5-4 to TRBJ1-1; 8 bases agree with TRBD1. CDR3 size: 14 residues. Germline V gene sequence: CDR1 SGHNT, CDR2 YYREEE (reference sequence). Trimming cost V 4 bases and J 2 bases; bases outside gene matches: 4. Here the CDR3 reads CASSPAGGNTEAFF. In DNA, the CDR3 is TGTGCCAGCAGCCCAGCAGGGGGCAACACTGAAGCTTTCTTT.

This chain joins TRBV2 and TRBJ1-2; TRBD1 might be the D (5 bases). V was cut by 6 bases and J by 13 bases, with 21 bases left in between. The CDR3 contains 13 residues. Germline CDR1 reads SNHLY; CDR2 reads FYNNEI. The CDR3 nucleotides read TGTGCCAGCAGGGGGTTTGTTGACGGCGGGGGCACCTTC. Translated: CASRGFVDGGGTF.

This clone was seen a few times. CDR3 DNA: TGTGCCAGCAGCCTAGGGGCTACAGGGAGCACTGAAGCTTTCTTT. It codes for CASSLGATGSTEAFF. This chain uses TRBV3-1 (or the pseudogene TRBV3-2) with TRBJ1-1; a weak D match, TRBD1 (6 bases). The germline gives CDR1 LGHDT, CDR2 YNNKEL (reference sequence). V lost 4 bases, J lost 4 bases, and 16 bases lay in between. The CDR3 has 15 amino acids.